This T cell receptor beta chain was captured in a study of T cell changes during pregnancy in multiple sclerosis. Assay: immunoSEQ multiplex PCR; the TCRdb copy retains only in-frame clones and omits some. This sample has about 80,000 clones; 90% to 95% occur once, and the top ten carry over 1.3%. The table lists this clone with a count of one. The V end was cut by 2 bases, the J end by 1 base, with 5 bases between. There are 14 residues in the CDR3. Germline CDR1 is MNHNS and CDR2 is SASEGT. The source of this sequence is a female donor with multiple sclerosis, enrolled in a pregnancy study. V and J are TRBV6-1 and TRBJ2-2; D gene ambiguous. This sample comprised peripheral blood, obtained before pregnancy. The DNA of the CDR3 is TGTGCCAGCAGTGAAATCCAGAACACCGGGGAGCTGTTTTTT. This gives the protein CASSEIQNTGELFF.